The 2 T cell receptor beta chains in this list originate from one sample, sequenced in a study of T-cell reconstitution after alpha-beta-depleted transplantation in children. Unique molecular identifiers were incorporated into the prepared TCRbeta library. One entry per CDR3 protein, called by TCRdb with MiXCR from the PCR reads. This sample has 150,000 to 200,000 distinct CDR3 sequences; just under 6.5% occur once, and the top ten carry around 4.4%. The starting material was PBMCs, obtained before TCRalphabeta/CD19-depleted stem cell transplant. These receptors were collected from a girl under three years old with combined immunodeficiency, due to receive a stem cell transplant.

There are many counts of this clonotype. The rearrangement uses TRBV20-1 and TRBJ2-1; TRBD2 matches 12 bases. The V gene end was trimmed by 0 bases and the J gene end by 5 bases; junction bases not matched to a gene: 8. The CDR3 length is 17 residues. Germline CDR1 DFQATT, CDR2 SNEGSKA (reference sequence). The CDR3 sequence is CSARDPPTSGRDNEQFF. CDR3 in DNA: TGCAGTGCTAGAGACCCCCCGACTAGCGGGAGAGACAATGAGCAGTTCTTC.

This rearrangement joins TRBV18 to TRBJ1-2, with D unclear. CDR3 size: 15 residues. The V gene lost 4 bases and the J gene lost 4 bases, with 16 bases spanning the gap. Per the germline V gene, CDR1 is KGHSH and CDR2 is LQKENI. CDR3 region: CASSRTQRELYGYTF. CDR3 coding DNA: TGTGCCAGCTCACGTACGCAGAGGGAACTCTATGGCTACACCTTC.